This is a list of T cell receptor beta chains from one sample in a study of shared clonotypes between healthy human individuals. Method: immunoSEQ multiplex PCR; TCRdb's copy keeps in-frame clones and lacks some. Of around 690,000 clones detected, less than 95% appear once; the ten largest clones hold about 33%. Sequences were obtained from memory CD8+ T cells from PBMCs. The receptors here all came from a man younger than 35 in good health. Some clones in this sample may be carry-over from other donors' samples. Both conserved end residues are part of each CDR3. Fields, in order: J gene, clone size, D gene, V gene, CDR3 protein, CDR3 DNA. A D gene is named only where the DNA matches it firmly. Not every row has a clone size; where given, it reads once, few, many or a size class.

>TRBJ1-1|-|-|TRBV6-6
CASSLGGRSMNTEAFF
TGTGCCAGCAGTCTCGGAGGACGGTCAATGAACACTGAAGCTTTCTTT
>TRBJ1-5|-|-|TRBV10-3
CAISPPPRDGGLSDNQPQHF
TGTGCCATCAGCCCACCACCGCGGGATGGAGGGTTAAGTGACAATCAGCCCCAGCATTTT
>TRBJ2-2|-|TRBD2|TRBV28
CASSLGLAENTGELFF
TGTGCCAGCAGTTTAGGACTAGCGGAAAACACCGGGGAGCTGTTTTTT
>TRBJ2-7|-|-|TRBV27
CASSSRVGHTSSYEQYF
TGTGCCAGCAGTTCCAGGGTTGGGCACACCAGCTCCTACGAGCAGTACTTC
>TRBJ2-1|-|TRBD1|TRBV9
CASSISRDRAYNEQFF
TGTGCCAGCAGCATCTCGAGGGACAGGGCCTACAATGAGCAGTTCTTC
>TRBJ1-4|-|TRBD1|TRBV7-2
CASSSAGGARNEKLFF
TGTGCCAGCAGCTCGGCAGGGGGCGCGAGGAATGAAAAACTGTTTTTT
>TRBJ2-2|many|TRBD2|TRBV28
CASSFWREDGELFF
TGTGCCAGCAGTTTCTGGCGGGAGGACGGGGAGCTGTTTTTT
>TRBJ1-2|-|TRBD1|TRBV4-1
CASSQPVGTADYGYTF
TGCGCCAGCAGCCAACCTGTAGGGACAGCAGACTATGGCTACACCTTC
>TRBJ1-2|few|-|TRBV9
CASRPGGGNYGYTF
TGTGCCAGCAGACCCGGTGGGGGTAACTATGGCTACACCTTC
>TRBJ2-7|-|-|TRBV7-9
CASNLVAVDYEQYF
TGTGCCAGCAACTTAGTGGCAGTAGACTACGAGCAGTACTTC
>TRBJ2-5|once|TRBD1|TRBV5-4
CASSSATGGRETQYF
TGTGCCAGCAGCTCCGCGACAGGGGGGAGAGAGACCCAGTACTTC
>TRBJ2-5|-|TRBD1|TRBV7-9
CASSRGQGAGETQYF
TGTGCCAGCAGCCGGGGACAGGGGGCGGGAGAGACCCAGTACTTC
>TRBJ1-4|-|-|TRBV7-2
CASSLIVGEKLFF
TGTGCCAGCAGCTTAATCGTGGGGGAAAAACTGTTTTTT
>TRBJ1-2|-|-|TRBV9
CASSVTQNNYGYTF
TGTGCCAGCAGCGTCACTCAGAATAACTATGGCTACACCTTC
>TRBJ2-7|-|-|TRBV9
CASSPGAVGSYEQYF
TGTGCCAGCAGCCCCGGAGCAGTAGGGTCCTACGAGCAGTACTTC
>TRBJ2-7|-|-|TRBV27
CASSPSSGPNSYEQYF
TGTGCCAGCAGTCCCTCCTCGGGACCCAATTCCTACGAGCAGTACTTC
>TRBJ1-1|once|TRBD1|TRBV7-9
CASRGTGGFVHTEAFF
TGTGCCAGCAGGGGGACAGGGGGCTTTGTGCACACTGAAGCTTTCTTT
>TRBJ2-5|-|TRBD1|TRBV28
CASSSPGQRETQYF
TGTGCCAGCAGCTCACCGGGACAGAGAGAGACCCAGTACTTC
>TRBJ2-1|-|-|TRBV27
CASSFSSYNEQFF
TGTGCCAGCAGTTTTAGCTCCTACAATGAGCAGTTCTTC
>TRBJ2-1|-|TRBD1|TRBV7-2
CASSLPRTLPQGAHEQFF
TGTGCCAGCAGCTTACCGCGCACTCTCCCACAGGGGGCGCATGAGCAGTTCTTC
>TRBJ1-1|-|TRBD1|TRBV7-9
CASRYRGNTEAFF
TGTGCCAGCAGGTACAGGGGGAACACTGAAGCTTTCTTT
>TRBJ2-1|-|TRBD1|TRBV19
CASEDRGRAYEQFF
TGTGCCAGCGAAGACAGGGGGCGGGCCTATGAGCAGTTCTTC
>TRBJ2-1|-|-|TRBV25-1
CASSFGTEQFF
TGTGCCAGCAGTTTCGGGACTGAGCAGTTCTTC
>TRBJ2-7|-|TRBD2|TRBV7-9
CASSSSHGTSGRYEQYF
TGTGCCAGCAGCAGTTCCCACGGGACTAGCGGGAGGTACGAGCAGTACTTC
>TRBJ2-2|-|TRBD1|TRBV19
CASSIGGTGGAGELFF
TGTGCCAGTAGTATCGGAGGGACAGGGGGAGCCGGGGAGCTGTTTTTT
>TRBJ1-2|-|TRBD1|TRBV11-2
CASSATGTAYGYTF
TGTGCCAGCAGCGCGACCGGGACAGCCTATGGCTACACCTTC
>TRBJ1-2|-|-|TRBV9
CASSVNPQYYYGYTF
TGTGCCAGCAGCGTAAACCCTCAGTACTACTATGGCTACACCTTC
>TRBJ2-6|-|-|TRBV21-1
CASSKIVFELLSGANVLTF
TGTGCCAGCAGCAAAATCGTGTTCGAGCTTCTCTCTGGGGCCAACGTCCTGACTTTC
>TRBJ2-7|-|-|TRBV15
CATSQPAGGSYEQYF
TGTGCCACCAGCCAACCGGCCGGGGGCTCATACGAGCAGTACTTC
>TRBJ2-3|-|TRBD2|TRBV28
CASTPGLAGASTDTQYF
TGTGCCAGCACGCCGGGACTAGCGGGGGCGAGCACAGATACGCAGTATTTT
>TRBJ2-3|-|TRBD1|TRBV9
CASTSGTGGDTQYF
TGTGCCAGCACTTCCGGGACAGGGGGTGATACGCAGTATTTT
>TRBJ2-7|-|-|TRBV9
CASSPSGDPLYEQYF
TGTGCCAGCAGCCCCTCGGGGGACCCTCTCTACGAGCAGTACTTC